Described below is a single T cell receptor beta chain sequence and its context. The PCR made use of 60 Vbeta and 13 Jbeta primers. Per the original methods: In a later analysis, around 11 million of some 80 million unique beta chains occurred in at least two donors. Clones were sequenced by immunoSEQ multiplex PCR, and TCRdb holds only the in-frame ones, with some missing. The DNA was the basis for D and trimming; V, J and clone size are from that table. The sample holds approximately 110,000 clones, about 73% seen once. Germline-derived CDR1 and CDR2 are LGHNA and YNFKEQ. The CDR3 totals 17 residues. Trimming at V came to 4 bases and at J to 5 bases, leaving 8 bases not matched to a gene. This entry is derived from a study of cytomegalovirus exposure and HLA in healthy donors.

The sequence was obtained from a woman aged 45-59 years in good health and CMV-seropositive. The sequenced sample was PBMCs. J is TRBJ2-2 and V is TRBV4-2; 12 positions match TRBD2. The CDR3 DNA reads TGTGCCAGCAGCCCTGCTAGCGGGGGGGCCGGGACCGGGGAGCTGTTTTTT. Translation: CASSPASGGAGTGELFF.